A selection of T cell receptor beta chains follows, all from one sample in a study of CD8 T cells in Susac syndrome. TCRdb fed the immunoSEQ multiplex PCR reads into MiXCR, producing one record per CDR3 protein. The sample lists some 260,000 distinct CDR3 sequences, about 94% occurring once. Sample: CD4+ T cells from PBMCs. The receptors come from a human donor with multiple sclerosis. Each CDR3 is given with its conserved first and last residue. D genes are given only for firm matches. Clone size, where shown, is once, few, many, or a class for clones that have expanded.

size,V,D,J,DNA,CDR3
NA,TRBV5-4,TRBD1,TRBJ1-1,TGTGCCAGCAGCCGAACAGGGGCCACTGAAGCTTTCTTT,CASSRTGATEAFF
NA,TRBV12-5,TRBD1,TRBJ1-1,TGTGCTAGTGGTTTGGTCTTCCACCGGGACAGGGGTTTCGTCACTGAAGCTTTCTTT,CASGLVFHRDRGFVTEAFF
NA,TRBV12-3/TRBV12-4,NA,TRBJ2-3,TGTGCCAGCAGTTTAGGTCGGGAGCGGCCATCCACAGATACGCAGTATTTT,CASSLGRERPSTDTQYF
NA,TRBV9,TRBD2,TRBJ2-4,TGTGCCAGCAGCGTGGGTGGATTAGCGGGAGGTCGACTAGCCAAAAACATTCAGTACTTC,CASSVGGLAGGRLAKNIQYF
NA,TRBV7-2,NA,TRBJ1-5,TGTGCCAGCAGCCTCCGTCCGGGTCTCAATCAGCCCCAGCATTTT,CASSLRPGLNQPQHF
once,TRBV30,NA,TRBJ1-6,TGTGCCTGGAGTCCAGGGTGGGATTCACCCCTCCACTTT,CAWSPGWDSPLHF
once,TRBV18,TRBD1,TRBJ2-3,TGTGCCAGCTCACCTGCGACAGGGATAAGCACAGATACGCAGTATTTT,CASSPATGISTDTQYF
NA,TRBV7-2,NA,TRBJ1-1,TGTGCCAGCAGCCCAGAGGCAGGGTCTGAAGCTTTCTTT,CASSPEAGSEAFF
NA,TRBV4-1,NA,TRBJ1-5,TGCGCCAGCGCTCTTCGGGCAGATAGCAATCAGCCCCAGCATTTT,CASALRADSNQPQHF
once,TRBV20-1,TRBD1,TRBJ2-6,TGCAGTGCAAATAACAGGGGGCAACTATACTCTGGGGCCAACGTCCTGACTTTC,CSANNRGQLYSGANVLTF
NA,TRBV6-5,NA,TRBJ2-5,TGTGCCAGCGCCCGTCGGCCCCAAGAGACCCAGTACTTC,CASARRPQETQYF
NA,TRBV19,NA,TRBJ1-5,TGTGCCAGCGCCCCAGATAGCAATCAGCCCCAGCATTTT,CASAPDSNQPQHF
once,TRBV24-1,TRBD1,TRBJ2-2,TGTGCCACCAGTGCCACGGACAGGGACACCGGGGAGCTGTTTTTT,CATSATDRDTGELFF
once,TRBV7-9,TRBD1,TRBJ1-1,TGTGCCAGCAGCTCCCAGGGGGGGATAACTGAAGCTTTCTTT,CASSSQGGITEAFF
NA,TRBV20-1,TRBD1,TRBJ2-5,TGCAGTGCTAGAAAACAGGGGGTTCGCCAAGAGACCCAGTACTTC,CSARKQGVRQETQYF
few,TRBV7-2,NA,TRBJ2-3,TGTGCCAGCAGCTTAGGCCCGGCGGATACGCAGTATTTT,CASSLGPADTQYF
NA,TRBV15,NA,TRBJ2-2,TGTGCCACCAGCAGAGATCTATCCGGGGAGCTGTTTTTT,CATSRDLSGELFF
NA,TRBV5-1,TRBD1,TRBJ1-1,TGCGCCAGCAGCTTTCGGGACAGGGGGCTCGCTTTCTTT,CASSFRDRGLAFF
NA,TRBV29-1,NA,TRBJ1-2,TGCAGCGTTGATGGGGGGAGGGGAGCCTATGGCTACACCTTC,CSVDGGRGAYGYTF
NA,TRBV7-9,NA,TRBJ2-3,TGTGCCAGCAGCCCCTGGGAGCGAGGAGTCACAGATACGCAGTATTTT,CASSPWERGVTDTQYF